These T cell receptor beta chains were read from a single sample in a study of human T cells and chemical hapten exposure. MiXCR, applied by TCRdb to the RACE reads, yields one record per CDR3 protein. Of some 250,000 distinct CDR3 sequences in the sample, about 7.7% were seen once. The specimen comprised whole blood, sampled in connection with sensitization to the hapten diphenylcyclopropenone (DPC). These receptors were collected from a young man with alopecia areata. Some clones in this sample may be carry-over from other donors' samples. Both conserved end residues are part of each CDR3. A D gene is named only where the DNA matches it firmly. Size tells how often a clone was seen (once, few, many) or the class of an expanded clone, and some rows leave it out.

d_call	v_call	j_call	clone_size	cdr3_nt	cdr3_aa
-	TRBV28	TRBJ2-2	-	TGTGCCAGCTACAGGGTAGGGAACACCGGGGAGCTGTTTTTT	CASYRVGNTGELFF
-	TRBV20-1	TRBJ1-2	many	TGCAGTGCTAGGTCTACTGGCTACACCTTC	CSARSTGYTF
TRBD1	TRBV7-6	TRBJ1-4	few	TGTGCCAGCAGCTTGGACAGGGGGGGAGAAAAACTGTTTTTT	CASSLDRGGEKLFF
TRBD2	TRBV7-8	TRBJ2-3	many	TGTGCCAGCAGCGTACCCCGACTAGCGGGGCACCAAGATACGCAGTATTTT	CASSVPRLAGHQDTQYF
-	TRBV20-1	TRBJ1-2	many	TGCAGTGCATCCCCCCCGGATAACTATGGCTACACCTTC	CSASPPDNYGYTF
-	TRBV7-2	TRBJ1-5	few	TGTGCCAGCAGCTTAGATTGGGCACCTTATAGCAATCAGCCCCAGCATTTT	CASSLDWAPYSNQPQHF
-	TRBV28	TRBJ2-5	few	TGTGCCAGCAGTTTAGAAGGGGGAACAGGAGAGACCCAGTACTTC	CASSLEGGTGETQYF
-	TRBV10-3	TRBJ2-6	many	TGTGCCATCAGTGAATTGCGAGGGACCTCATACTCTGGGGCCAACGTCCTGACTTTC	CAISELRGTSYSGANVLTF
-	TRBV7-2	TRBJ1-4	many	TGTGCCAGCAGCTTAATTGCTAATGAAAAACTGTTTTTT	CASSLIANEKLFF
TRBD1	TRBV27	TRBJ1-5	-	TGTGCCAGCAGTTTGGCCAGGGGGGGGGATCAGCCCCAGCATTTT	CASSLARGGDQPQHF
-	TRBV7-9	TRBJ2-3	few	TGTGCCAGCAGCTCAAATACAGGGCGAGATACGCAGTATTTT	CASSSNTGRDTQYF
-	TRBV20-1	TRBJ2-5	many	TGCAGTGCCCTCGAAGGCGGACTGGGGACCCAGTACTTC	CSALEGGLGTQYF
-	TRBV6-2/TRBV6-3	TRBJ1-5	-	TGTGCCAGCAGTCCGGTCGGGGGGAATAGCAATCAGCCCCAGCATTTT	CASSPVGGNSNQPQHF
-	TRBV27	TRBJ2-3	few	TGTGCCAGCAGTTTCTCCGGTCGGGGCCGCACAGATACGCAGTATTTT	CASSFSGRGRTDTQYF
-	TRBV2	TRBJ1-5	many	TGTGCCAGCAGAGGAGGGGGAGCTTATCAGCCCCAGCATTTT	CASRGGGAYQPQHF
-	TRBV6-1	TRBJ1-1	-	TGTGCCAGCAGTGAAGTCGGAACAGCCGAAGCTTTCTTT	CASSEVGTAEAFF
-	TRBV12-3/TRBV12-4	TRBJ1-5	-	TGTGCCAGCAGTTTTGGAGGAGCTAGCAATCAGCCCCAGCATTTT	CASSFGGASNQPQHF
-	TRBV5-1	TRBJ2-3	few	TGCGCCAGCAGCTCCGGACTTAAAGGGGATACGCAGTATTTT	CASSSGLKGDTQYF
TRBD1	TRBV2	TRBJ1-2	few	TGTGCCAGCAGTGAGGAAGTAGGACAGGGAGATGGCTACACCTTC	CASSEEVGQGDGYTF